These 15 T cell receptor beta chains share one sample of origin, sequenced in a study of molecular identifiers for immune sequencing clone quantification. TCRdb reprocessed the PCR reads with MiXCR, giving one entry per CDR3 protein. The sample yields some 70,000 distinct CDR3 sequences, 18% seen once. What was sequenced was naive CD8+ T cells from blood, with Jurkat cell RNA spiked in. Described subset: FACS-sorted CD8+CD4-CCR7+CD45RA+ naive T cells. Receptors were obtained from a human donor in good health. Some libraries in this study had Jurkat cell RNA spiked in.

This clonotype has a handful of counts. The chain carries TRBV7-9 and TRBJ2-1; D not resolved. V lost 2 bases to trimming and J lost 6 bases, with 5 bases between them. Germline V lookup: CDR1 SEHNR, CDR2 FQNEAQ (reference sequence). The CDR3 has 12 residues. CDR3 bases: TGTGCCAGCAGCTTATTGTCCAATGAGCAGTTCTTC. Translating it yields CASSLLSNEQFF.

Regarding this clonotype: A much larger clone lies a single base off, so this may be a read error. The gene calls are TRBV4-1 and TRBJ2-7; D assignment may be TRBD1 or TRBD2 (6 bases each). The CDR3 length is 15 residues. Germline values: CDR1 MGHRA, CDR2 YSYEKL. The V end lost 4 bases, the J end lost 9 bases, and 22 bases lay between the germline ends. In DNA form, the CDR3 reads TGCGCCAGCAGCCCACAAGATTGGGCGGGACACGGGCAGTACTTC. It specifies CASSPQDWAGHGQYF.

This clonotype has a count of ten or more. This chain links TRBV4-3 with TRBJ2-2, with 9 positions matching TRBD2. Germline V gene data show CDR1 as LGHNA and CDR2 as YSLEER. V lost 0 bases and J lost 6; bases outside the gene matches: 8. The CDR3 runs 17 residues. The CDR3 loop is CASSQEGSGRLAGELFF. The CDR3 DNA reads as TGCGCCAGCAGCCAAGAGGGTAGCGGGAGATTGGCCGGGGAGCTGTTTTTT.

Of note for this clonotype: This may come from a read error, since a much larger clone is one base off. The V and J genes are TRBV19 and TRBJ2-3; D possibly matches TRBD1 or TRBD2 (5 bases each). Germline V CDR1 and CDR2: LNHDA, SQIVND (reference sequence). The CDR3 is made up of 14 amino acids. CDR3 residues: CAGSRMGVADTQYF. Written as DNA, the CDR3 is TGTGCCGGTAGCCGGATGGGGGTGGCAGATACGCAGTATTTT.

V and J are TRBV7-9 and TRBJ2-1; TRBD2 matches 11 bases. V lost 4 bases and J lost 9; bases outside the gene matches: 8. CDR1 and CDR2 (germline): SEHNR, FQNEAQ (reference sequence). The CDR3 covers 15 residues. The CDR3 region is CASSSILAGEGEQFF. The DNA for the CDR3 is TGTGCCAGCAGCTCGATACTAGCGGGAGAGGGTGAGCAGTTCTTC.

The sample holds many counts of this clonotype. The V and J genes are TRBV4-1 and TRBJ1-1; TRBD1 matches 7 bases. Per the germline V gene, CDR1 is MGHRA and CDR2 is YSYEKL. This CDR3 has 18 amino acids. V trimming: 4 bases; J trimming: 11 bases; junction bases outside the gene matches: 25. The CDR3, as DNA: TGCGCCAGCAGCCGAGGGACAGAGGGGGTTAGTATCGCGTTGGCCGCTTTCTTT. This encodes CASSRGTEGVSIALAAFF.

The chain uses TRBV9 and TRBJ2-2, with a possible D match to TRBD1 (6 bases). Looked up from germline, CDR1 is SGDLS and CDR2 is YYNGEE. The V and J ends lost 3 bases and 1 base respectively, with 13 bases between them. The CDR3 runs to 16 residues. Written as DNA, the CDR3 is TGTGCCAGCAGCGCCCTGGGACATATGAACACCGGGGAGCTGTTTTTT. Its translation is CASSALGHMNTGELFF.

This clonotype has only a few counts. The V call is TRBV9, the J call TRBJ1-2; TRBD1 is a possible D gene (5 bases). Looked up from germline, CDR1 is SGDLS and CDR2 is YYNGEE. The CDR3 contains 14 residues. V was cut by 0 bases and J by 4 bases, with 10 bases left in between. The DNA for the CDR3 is TGTGCCAGCAGCGTAGTAGGGACTCCCTATGGCTACACCTTC. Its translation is CASSVVGTPYGYTF.

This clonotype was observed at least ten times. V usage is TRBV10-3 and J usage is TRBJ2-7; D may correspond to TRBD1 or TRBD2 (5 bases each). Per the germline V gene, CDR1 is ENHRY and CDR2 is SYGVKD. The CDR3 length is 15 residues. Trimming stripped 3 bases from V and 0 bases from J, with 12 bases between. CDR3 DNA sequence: TGTGCCATCAGTGATGGGGACCTCAACTCCTACGAGCAGTACTTC. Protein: CAISDGDLNSYEQYF.

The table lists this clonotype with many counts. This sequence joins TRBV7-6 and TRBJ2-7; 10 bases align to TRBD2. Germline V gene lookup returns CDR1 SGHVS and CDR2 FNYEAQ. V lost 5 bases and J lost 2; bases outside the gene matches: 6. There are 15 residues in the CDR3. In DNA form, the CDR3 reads TGTGCCAGCAGCGTTGGGACTAGCGCCACCTACGAGCAGTACTTC. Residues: CASSVGTSATYEQYF.

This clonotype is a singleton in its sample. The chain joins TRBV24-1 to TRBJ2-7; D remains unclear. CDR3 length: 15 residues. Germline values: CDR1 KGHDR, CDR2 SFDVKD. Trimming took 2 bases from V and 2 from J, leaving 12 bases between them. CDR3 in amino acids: CATSDSKTFPYEQYF. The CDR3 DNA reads TGTGCCACCAGTGATTCTAAAACTTTTCCCTACGAGCAGTACTTC.

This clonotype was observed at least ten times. The CDR3 DNA follows: TGTGCCACCAGTGAGAGAAGCGGGAGTAGCACAGATACGCAGTATTTT. Its translation is CATSERSGSSTDTQYF. This chain uses TRBV24-1 with TRBJ2-3; TRBD2 agrees at 8 bases. J was trimmed by 0 bases and V by 4 bases; bases with no gene match: 5. The CDR3 has 16 residues. Germline loops: CDR1 KGHDR, CDR2 SFDVKD.

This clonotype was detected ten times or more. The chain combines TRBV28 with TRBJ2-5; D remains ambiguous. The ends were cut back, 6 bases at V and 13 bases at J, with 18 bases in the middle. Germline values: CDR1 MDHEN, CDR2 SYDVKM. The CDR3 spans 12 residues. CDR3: CASSKPRADLYF. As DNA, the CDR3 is TGTGCCAGCAGCAAGCCTCGGGCAGATCTGTACTTC.

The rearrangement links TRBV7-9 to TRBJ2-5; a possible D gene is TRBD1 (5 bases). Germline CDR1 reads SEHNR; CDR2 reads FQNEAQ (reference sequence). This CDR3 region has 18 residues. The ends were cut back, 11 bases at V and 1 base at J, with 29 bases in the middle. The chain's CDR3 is CAAQGLAVFSSPQETQYF. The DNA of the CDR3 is TGTGCCGCCCAGGGTTTAGCCGTCTTTTCCTCCCCCCAAGAGACCCAGTACTTC.

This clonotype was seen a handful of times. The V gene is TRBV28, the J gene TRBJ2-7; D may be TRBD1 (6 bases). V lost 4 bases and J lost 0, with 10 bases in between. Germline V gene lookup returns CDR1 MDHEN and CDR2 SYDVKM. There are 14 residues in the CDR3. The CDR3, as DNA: TGTGCCAGCAGTTACTGGGACAACTCCTACGAGCAGTACTTC. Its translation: CASSYWDNSYEQYF.